This T cell receptor (beta chain) was identified during a study of blood T cells in healthy people across ages (dated by TCRdb to between 2014 and 2017). Regarding the complete study: In model experiments, template switching captured roughly one uniquely barcoded TCR beta cDNA molecule for every two T cells. To track age-related changes in TCR beta repertoire diversity, the study relied on deep sequencing normalized with unique cDNA molecular identifiers. Four age groups were formed from the donors: young (average approximately 15 years), middle-aged (around 40), aged (62) and long-lived (less than 85). To avoid experimental bias, donors of different ages were distributed randomly across sequencing lanes. Two additional independent replicas of 1 million unique cDNA reads from the same blood draw were analyzed for two donors (one aged 18 to 30 and one aged 80 or older).

Study-wide findings and limitations: The long-lived group showed more naive CD4+ T cells, fewer expanded clones and increased TCR diversity than the aged group, suggesting age selection. Total diversity estimates from one million sequenced T cells were considered lower bounds and underestimates. As age increased, observed TCR beta diversity per million T cells dropped in a roughly linear way, and a significant reduction was already evident by age 40. Because profiling used bulk unsorted PBMCs, naive and antigen-experienced compartments could not be compared conclusively. Observed TCR beta diversity correlated strongly with the percentage of naive T cells measured by flow cytometry. The CMV infection status of donors was not known, potentially confounding age-related changes in expanded clonotypes.

There are 15 amino acids in the CDR3, from cysteine to phenylalanine inclusive. Kept here is only the CDR3 DNA, which spans 45 bases and is read in frame from base 1. Based on the germline V gene (reference sequence), the CDR1 and CDR2 sequences are DFQATT and SNEGSKA. V is shortened by 6 bases, J by 4 bases, and the region joining them spans 20 bases. The donors were 40 or so Caucasian individuals from Russia, aged roughly 6 to 100 years, who were systemically healthy. About 9.8 milliliters of peripheral blood were drawn from each donor into EDTA-treated Vacutainer tubes. Ficoll-Paque density-gradient centrifugation was used to isolate PBMCs, with at least 6 million obtained per sample. Trizol reagent was used to extract total RNA from the PBMCs, yielding at least 5.5 micrograms per sample. For every donor, flow cytometry on a PBMC aliquot measured the percentage of naive CD45RAhigh/CD27high T cells.

This clonotype appeared a single time. The clone's antigen remains unknown. It has no much larger one-base neighbor in the sample; base qualities were not kept. A single read counts as weak evidence. Libraries were built with 5' RACE. The instrument given in TCRdb is Illumina HiSeq 2500. A second PCR of about 6 to 11 cycles was performed with a sample-barcoded 5' primer and a J-beta primer mix. Each TCR beta cDNA molecule received a unique molecular identifier from a template-switch 5' adaptor carrying 12 random nucleotides. Each sample yielded at least 2.5 million CDR3-containing paired-end reads. The Mint cDNA synthesis kit, primed by a TRBC-specific oligonucleotide, was used to synthesize first-strand cDNA from all RNA. All cDNA was treated with uracil-DNA glycosylase and then went through a first 18-cycle PCR with the universal primers M1SS and BC2_uni_R. In the authors' own workflow: For normalization, 1 million high-quality reads, each with a distinct molecular identifier, were randomly selected from each sample. Reads with shared molecular identifiers were discarded instead of being binned into consensus sequences. CDR3 identification, clonotype clustering and error correction used MiTCR with a Q25 quality threshold and the strictest error-elimination algorithm. A nonparametric unseen species model with Euler transformation was used to estimate lower-bound total TCR beta diversity. TCRdb passed the public sequencing reads through fastp at Q25 and MiXCR, retaining productive beta sequences. Duplicate CDR3 protein sequences are folded into a single record with the most common DNA and genes. For this entry, the V and J calls and clone size follow TCRdb and not the study's own pipeline. The sample yields some 1.7 million distinct CDR3 sequences; approximately 28% were counted once. The ten largest account for around 7.7% of the sample.

Sequencing was done on a sample of blood. The chain joins TRBV20-1 to TRBJ2-3; perhaps TRBD2 is the D gene, with 6 bases matching. The receptor was derived from a woman in her 30s in good health. The sequenced DNA: TGCAGTGCGCGGCCGTCCACCTCTAGCGCAGATACGCAGTATTTT. Its amino acids are CSARPSTSSADTQYF.